This TCR beta chain derives from a study of cytomegalovirus exposure and HLA in healthy donors. The CDR3 loop spans 18 amino acids. Trimming cost V 1 base and J 3 bases, with 16 bases left between them. Germline CDR1 MNHEY, CDR2 SMNVEV (reference sequence). Worth noting for this clone: No antigen is known for it.

General study results and limits: The study found most TCR sequences rare, yet found some public TCRs in many donors. The study put 150 to 200 TCR beta chains on its list as cytomegalovirus-associated. In most subjects, TCR beta sequences reportedly gave accurate predictions of HLA-A and HLA-B alleles. In a later analysis, 17,000 or so TCR beta sequences were associated with HLA alleles at 0.05 false discovery rate.

Both 60 Vbeta primers and 13 Jbeta primers went into the PCR. Repertoires were generated with immunoSEQ multiplex PCR, while TCRdb's copy carries only in-frame clones and drops some. The table records roughly 100,000 clones, over 80% of them present only once. This chain joins TRBV27 and TRBJ1-6, with a possible D match to TRBD1 (6 bases). The clonotype originates from a young man in good health and CMV-seropositive. Source material: PBMCs. The CDR3 DNA reads TGTGCCAGCAGTTTATTGAGGGTGGACAGCGGCTATAATTCACCCCTCCACTTT. This translates into CASSLLRVDSGYNSPLHF.